These T cell receptor beta chains were read from a single sample in a study of blood T cells in healthy people across ages. From the 5' RACE reads, TCRdb called clonotypes with MiXCR, one entry per CDR3 protein. The profile shows some 1,500,000 distinct CDR3 sequences, approximately 43% of them singletons. Sequenced sample: blood. These receptor sequences come from a young woman in good health. The CDR3 runs from the conserved cysteine through the conserved F or W. Fields, in order: V gene, D gene, clone size, J gene, CDR3 DNA, CDR3 protein. The D gene is left open where the match is weak. Rows may omit the clone size; those that give it use once, few, many or a size class.

v_call: TRBV6-2/TRBV6-3
d_call: -
clone_size: -
j_call: TRBJ1-1
cdr3_nt: TGTGCCAGCAGCCACAGAGGGGTGAACACTGAAGCTTTCTTT
cdr3_aa: CASSHRGVNTEAFF

v_call: TRBV5-1
d_call: -
clone_size: few
j_call: TRBJ2-3
cdr3_nt: TGCGCCAGCAGCGCTGGGCTTAAGATAATAAGAACAGATACGCAGTATTTT
cdr3_aa: CASSAGLKIIRTDTQYF

v_call: TRBV20-1
d_call: -
clone_size: few
j_call: TRBJ2-5
cdr3_nt: TGCAGTGCCCTTGCCCGGGGGCAAGAGACCCAGTACTTC
cdr3_aa: CSALARGQETQYF

v_call: TRBV9
d_call: -
clone_size: -
j_call: TRBJ2-1
cdr3_nt: TGTGCCAGCAGCAACTGGGCCCTCAATGAGCAGTTCTTC
cdr3_aa: CASSNWALNEQFF

v_call: TRBV7-2
d_call: TRBD2
clone_size: -
j_call: TRBJ2-1
cdr3_nt: TGTGCCAGCAGCTTATCGGTACTAGCGGGAGGATACAATGAGCAGTTCTTC
cdr3_aa: CASSLSVLAGGYNEQFF

v_call: TRBV6-5
d_call: TRBD2
clone_size: -
j_call: TRBJ2-1
cdr3_nt: TGTGCCAGCAGTTACTCGAGTGGGCGGGGGGGTAGCAATGAGCAGTTCTTC
cdr3_aa: CASSYSSGRGGSNEQFF

v_call: TRBV29-1
d_call: -
clone_size: -
j_call: TRBJ2-1
cdr3_nt: TGCAGCGTTGTCGGGGCCCCAGGGATTTACAATGAGCAGTTCTTC
cdr3_aa: CSVVGAPGIYNEQFF

v_call: TRBV4-1
d_call: -
clone_size: -
j_call: TRBJ2-7
cdr3_nt: TGCGCCAGCAGCCAAGTAGCCCAGGCCTCCTACGAGCAGTACTTC
cdr3_aa: CASSQVAQASYEQYF

v_call: TRBV7-9
d_call: -
clone_size: -
j_call: TRBJ1-4
cdr3_nt: TGTGCCAGCAGCCCTCGCGGGGTCCCCCGAAGAGACGAAAAACTGTTTTTT
cdr3_aa: CASSPRGVPRRDEKLFF

v_call: TRBV2
d_call: TRBD2
clone_size: -
j_call: TRBJ2-3
cdr3_nt: TGTGCCAGCAGTGAACTAGCGGGGGGCCGGGTCTTAGGGACAGATACGCAGTATTTT
cdr3_aa: CASSELAGGRVLGTDTQYF

v_call: TRBV6-5
d_call: TRBD1
clone_size: -
j_call: TRBJ1-6
cdr3_nt: TGTGCCAGCAGTTACTCGGGCGGACAGGGGGCAGGTTCACCCCTCCACTTT
cdr3_aa: CASSYSGGQGAGSPLHF

v_call: TRBV6-2/TRBV6-3
d_call: TRBD2
clone_size: few
j_call: TRBJ2-7
cdr3_nt: TGTGCCAGCAGTAGATCTAGCGGGAGCATGGTCTACGAGCAGTACTTC
cdr3_aa: CASSRSSGSMVYEQYF

v_call: TRBV7-2
d_call: -
clone_size: few
j_call: TRBJ2-3
cdr3_nt: TGTGCCAGCAGCTTGCTGCGCCCACGGGGAGATACGCAGTATTTT
cdr3_aa: CASSLLRPRGDTQYF

v_call: TRBV15
d_call: -
clone_size: -
j_call: TRBJ2-7
cdr3_nt: TGTGCCACCAGCACCCGGACGGGAATCTACGAGCAGTACTTC
cdr3_aa: CATSTRTGIYEQYF

v_call: TRBV4-3
d_call: -
clone_size: -
j_call: TRBJ2-4
cdr3_nt: TGCGCCAGCAGCCAAGAATACTCTCTAGCCAAAAACATTCAGTACTTC
cdr3_aa: CASSQEYSLAKNIQYF

v_call: TRBV5-1
d_call: -
clone_size: -
j_call: TRBJ1-1
cdr3_nt: TGCGCCAGCATCTTGGAGGCCAACACTGAAGCTTTCTTT
cdr3_aa: CASILEANTEAFF

v_call: TRBV9
d_call: TRBD1
clone_size: -
j_call: TRBJ1-2
cdr3_nt: TGTGCCAACAGCGGGACAGCCTATGGCTACACCTTC
cdr3_aa: CANSGTAYGYTF

v_call: TRBV20-1
d_call: TRBD1
clone_size: few
j_call: TRBJ1-1
cdr3_nt: TGCAGTGCCGAGACAGGGATGGGCACTGAAGCTTTCTTT
cdr3_aa: CSAETGMGTEAFF

v_call: TRBV5-1
d_call: TRBD1
clone_size: -
j_call: TRBJ2-5
cdr3_nt: TGCGCCAGCATTGAAAGGACAGGGAGTGAGCAGTACTTC
cdr3_aa: CASIERTGSEQYF

v_call: TRBV4-2
d_call: TRBD2
clone_size: few
j_call: TRBJ2-7
cdr3_nt: TGTGCCAGCAGCCAAGAGGTAGCGGGAGGGACCTCCTACGAGCAGTACTTC
cdr3_aa: CASSQEVAGGTSYEQYF

v_call: TRBV20-1
d_call: -
clone_size: many
j_call: TRBJ2-7
cdr3_nt: TGCAGTGCTAGAGTCGGGGGAACCTACGAGCAGTACTTC
cdr3_aa: CSARVGGTYEQYF

v_call: TRBV4-3
d_call: TRBD2
clone_size: few
j_call: TRBJ2-1
cdr3_nt: TGCGCCAGCAGCCAAGATAAACTAGCGGGGTGGAATGAGCAGTTCTTC
cdr3_aa: CASSQDKLAGWNEQFF

v_call: TRBV7-2
d_call: TRBD1
clone_size: few
j_call: TRBJ1-5
cdr3_nt: TGTGCCAGCAGTGAAGGACGACAGGGTAGCAATCAGCCCCAGCATTTT
cdr3_aa: CASSEGRQGSNQPQHF

v_call: TRBV7-2
d_call: TRBD1
clone_size: -
j_call: TRBJ1-1
cdr3_nt: TGTGCCAGCAGCTTTTTCCTAGGGGGCGCAGCTTTCTTT
cdr3_aa: CASSFFLGGAAFF